This T cell receptor (beta chain) was found in a study of blood T cell repertoires in COVID-19. The length of the CDR3 is 16 residues. V was pared by 0 bases and J by 2 bases, with 7 bases of the junction left unmatched. Germline CDR1 LGHNA, CDR2 YSLEER. The protocol was immunoSEQ multiplex PCR, while the TCRdb copy is restricted to in-frame clones and leaves out a portion. The table records 70,000 to 95,000 clones, 90% to 95% of them present only once. Sequencing used peripheral blood. V is TRBV4-3 and J is TRBJ2-7; 7 nucleotides line up with TRBD2. This TCR was sampled from a human donor with active COVID-19. The donor label of this sample is uncertain. In nucleotides, the CDR3 is TGCGCCAGCAGCCAAGACGGCCTAGCGGCAACCTACGAGCAGTACTTC. Protein: CASSQDGLAATYEQYF.